The present TCR beta chain was sequenced within a study of regulatory T cells in long-lasting Graves disease. The authors built TCR beta libraries using iRepertoire HTBI primers and Arm-PCR of CDR3 regions. Each CDR3 protein gets one entry after TCRdb re-called the multiplex PCR reads with MiXCR. The sample shows some 560,000 distinct CDR3 sequences, around 15% of them seen only once. This CDR3 spans 14 amino acids. Germline V gives CDR1 SGHRS, CDR2 YFSETQ. Time point given: newly diagnosed GD, antithyroid drugs for less than 3 months. The TCR library used RNA extracted from PBMCs. This clonotype occurred a few times. This sample was also put to use in a study of T cells in Graves' hyperthyroidism and ophthalmopathy.

The TCR sequence derives from a woman aged 35-65 years with Graves disease. The chain joins TRBV5-1 to TRBJ2-5, with D perhaps assigned TRBD1 or TRBD2 (5 bases each). The closer fit of TRBJ2-1 to the DNA end suggests the J call may be wrong. The material sequenced was peripheral blood mononuclear cells (PBMCs), taken at new diagnosis, from a patient treated with antithyroid drugs. CDR3 in DNA: TGCGCCAGCAGCGACCGGGACCCCTACAATGAGCAGTTCTTC. This codes for CASSDRDPYNEQFF.